These 10 T cell receptor beta chains were all obtained from the same sample, sequenced in a study of T cell responses to AZD1222 COVID-19 vaccine. Sequencing used immunoSEQ multiplex PCR; TCRdb keeps in-frame clones, though not all of them. The sample lists 150,000 to 200,000 clones, approximately 87% occurring once. Here the sequenced sample was peripheral blood, taken on day 0 of MenACWY control vaccination. The receptors were gathered from an adult in good health.

The chain recombines TRBV4-3 with TRBJ2-2; D may be TRBD1 (6 bases). Deletions cut 3 bases from V and 2 bases from J, with 10 bases between. CDR1 and CDR2 from the germline V gene are LGHNA and YSLEER. The CDR3 loop spans 15 amino acids. This CDR3 reads CASSQLQGNTGELFF. DNA of the CDR3: TGCGCCAGCAGCCAGCTACAGGGAAACACCGGGGAGCTGTTTTTT.

This chain uses TRBV28 with TRBJ1-1; D uncertain. CDR1 and CDR2 from the germline V gene are MDHEN and SYDVKM. The V end lost 8 bases, the J end lost 3 bases, and 13 bases lay between the germline ends. This CDR3 comprises 13 residues. The DNA for the CDR3 is TGTGCCAGCCACCGAGGGATGGACACTGAAGCTTTCTTT. As protein: CASHRGMDTEAFF.

The chain employs TRBV9 and TRBJ2-3, with a possible D match to TRBD2 (5 bases). The length of the CDR3 is 16 residues. Germline V lookup: CDR1 SGDLS, CDR2 YYNGEE. Between the trimmed V and J ends, which lost 0 bases and 2 bases, there was a span of 13 bases. CDR3 nucleotide sequence: TGTGCCAGCAGCGTAGGACTACCGACTAACACAGATACGCAGTATTTT. This gives the protein CASSVGLPTNTDTQYF. The complete variable domain, with remaining parts taken from reference TRBV9 and TRBJ2-3, reads DSGVTQTPKHLITATGQRVTLRCSPRSGDLSVYWYQQSLDQGLQFLIQYYNGEERAKGNILERFSAQQFPDLHSELNLSSLELGDSALYFCASSVGLPTNTDTQYFGPGTRLTVL.

The V gene is TRBV3-1 (or the pseudogene TRBV3-2), the J gene TRBJ2-7; 13 bases align to TRBD2. There are 14 residues in the CDR3. Germline lookup yields CDR1 LGHDT and CDR2 YNNKEL (reference sequence). V shed 4 bases and J 4 bases; nucleotides not matched to a gene: 1. The CDR3 loop reads CASSRTSGRYEQYF. The CDR3 nucleotides are TGTGCCAGCAGCCGGACTAGCGGGAGATACGAGCAGTACTTC.

The chain couples TRBV6-2 or TRBV6-3 to TRBJ2-5; D gene unclear. From germline, CDR1 is MNHEY and CDR2 SVGEGT. Trimming removed 0 bases from V and 5 bases from J, with 4 bases in between. The CDR3 covers 12 residues. The CDR3 DNA reads as TGTGCCAGCAGTTACTCGACGGAGACCCAGTACTTC. Amino acids: CASSYSTETQYF.

The genes are TRBV14 and TRBJ2-2; D possibly corresponds to TRBD2 (5 bases). Germline V gives CDR1 SGHDN, CDR2 FVKESK. Trimming took off 4 bases at V and 13 bases at J, with 16 bases between the two ends. The CDR3 runs 13 residues. CDR3 amino acids: CASSRSSSRGLFF. In nucleotides, the CDR3 is TGTGCCAGCAGCCGAAGCTCCTCCCGGGGGCTGTTTTTT.

The chain is built from TRBV4-3 and TRBJ1-2; a weak D match, TRBD1 (5 bases). The length of the CDR3 is 16 residues. Looked up from germline, CDR1 is LGHNA and CDR2 is YSLEER. The ends were cut back, 3 bases at V and 3 bases at J, with 17 bases in the middle. The CDR3 reads CASSQSRDGLYYGYTF. The CDR3 nucleotides read TGCGCCAGCAGCCAGTCCCGGGACGGACTGTACTATGGCTACACCTTC.

The chain employs TRBV6-5 and TRBJ2-7; 13 bases are shared with TRBD2. Trimming removed 6 bases from V and 7 bases from J; junction bases left unmatched: 3. CDR1 and CDR2 (germline): MNHEY, SVGAGI. This CDR3 has 13 amino acids. The CDR3 region has the DNA TGTGCCAGCAGACTAGCGGGAGGGCAGGAGCAGTACTTC. This sequence encodes CASRLAGGQEQYF.

The chain uses TRBV6-5 and TRBJ1-1; D gene unclear. There are 14 residues in the CDR3. Per the germline V gene, CDR1 is MNHEY and CDR2 is SVGAGI. Trimming left V 6 bases short and J 1 base short, with 12 bases between. The CDR3 sequence is CASRAPEENTEAFF. In nucleotides, the CDR3 is TGTGCCAGCAGGGCCCCCGAGGAGAACACTGAAGCTTTCTTT.

About this clone itself: One junction end disagrees with the germline gene, perhaps due to a read error. The V call is TRBV30, the J call TRBJ1-1; TRBD1 agrees at 10 bases. The V gene's germline CDR1 is GTSNPN and CDR2 SVGIG (reference sequence). The CDR3 spans 16 residues. The CDR3 region is CAWGVDRGRLGTEAFF. The DNA for the CDR3 is TGTGCCTGGGGTGTGGACAGGGGGAGGTTGGGCACTGAAGCTTTCTTT.